Below, 30 T cell receptor beta chains from the same sample are listed, as sequenced in a study of T cells in Graves' hyperthyroidism and ophthalmopathy. The investigators amplified TCR beta CDR3 regions from RNA transcripts. HTBI primers were employed in a first-round RT-PCR of the TCR CDR3. A single record per CDR3 protein comes from TCRdb applying MiXCR to the multiplex PCR reads. The table includes under 350,000 distinct CDR3 sequences, roughly 15% detected once. The sequencing input was blood. The source of these receptors is a woman in her 40s with Graves' hyperthyroidism.

This clonotype was recorded at least ten times. The chain is built from TRBV5-5 and TRBJ1-4; D possibly corresponds to TRBD1 (6 bases). Trimming took off 0 bases at V and 5 bases at J, with 8 bases between the two ends. This CDR3 has 14 amino acids. CDR1 is SGHKS, CDR2 YYEKEE, per germline (reference sequence). The CDR3 sequence: CASSLAGGNEKLFF. The CDR3 DNA sequence: TGTGCCAGCAGCTTGGCCGGGGGCAATGAAAAACTGTTTTTT.

This clonotype appeared many times. The chain combines TRBV2 with TRBJ2-7; D gene uncertain. Germline CDR1 and CDR2: SNHLY and FYNNEI. The CDR3 runs 11 residues. V was clipped by 4 bases and J by 6 bases, with 7 bases between them. As DNA, the CDR3 is TGTGCCAGCAGTGCGCAGTCCGAGCAGTACTTC. This codes for CASSAQSEQYF.

This clonotype was counted many times. V gene TRBV12-3 or TRBV12-4 combines with J gene TRBJ2-1; D ambiguous. CDR3 length equals 12 residues. The ends were cut back, 7 bases at V and 3 bases at J, with 7 bases in the middle. The CDR3 DNA reads TGTGCCAGCACTTTCAGCTACAATGAGCAGTTCTTC. Its protein is CASTFSYNEQFF.

The CDR3: CASSQVKSGSEAFF. CDR3 DNA sequence: TGTGCCAGCAGCCAAGTCAAGTCGGGGTCCGAAGCTTTCTTT. The J gene is TRBJ1-1, the V gene TRBV3-1; unclear D gene. Germline V CDR1 and CDR2: LGHDT, YNNKEL (reference sequence). V shed 1 base and J shed 8 bases, with 14 bases lying between them. CDR3 length: 14 residues.

In its sample, this clonotype was seen a few times. This rearrangement joins TRBV29-1 to TRBJ2-2, with TRBD2 matching over 10 bases. Germline CDR1 reads SQVTM; CDR2 reads ANQGSEA. V lost 6 bases to trimming and J lost 4 bases; unmatched junction nucleotides: 11. The CDR3 is made up of 16 amino acids. CDR3: CSVTGAGGPFTGELFF. The CDR3, as DNA: TGCAGCGTAACCGGAGCGGGAGGGCCGTTCACCGGGGAGCTGTTTTTT.

This rearrangement joins TRBV7-2 to TRBJ2-1; no definite D call. Germline CDR1 is SGHTA and CDR2 is FQGNSA. The CDR3 sequence is 15 residues long. The V gene lost 6 bases and the J gene lost 0 bases, with 12 bases spanning the gap. CDR3 amino acids: CASRGTTYSYNEQFF. CDR3 nucleotide sequence: TGTGCCAGCAGAGGAACTACCTACTCCTACAATGAGCAGTTCTTC. The whole variable domain, filled in from reference TRBV7-2 and TRBJ2-1, reads GAGVSQSPSNKVTEKGKDVELRCDPISGHTALYWYRQSLGQGLEFLIYFQGNSAPDKSGLPSDRFSAERTGGSVSTLTIQRTQQEDSAVYLCASRGTTYSYNEQFFGPGTRLTVL.

This clonotype was detected ten times or more. This chain links TRBV6-1 with TRBJ2-7, with D perhaps being TRBD1 or TRBD2 (5 bases each). CDR3 length: 14 residues. Germline V lookup: CDR1 MNHNS, CDR2 SASEGT. Trimming shortened V by 0 bases and J by 5 bases, and 11 bases separated the two germline ends. The CDR3 DNA follows: TGTGCCAGCAGTGAAGCGGGGGATATCCACGAGCAGTACTTC. This encodes CASSEAGDIHEQYF.

The chain joins TRBV10-3 to TRBJ2-3; 7 nucleotides align to TRBD2. The CDR3 sequence is 17 residues long. Germline CDR1 reads ENHRY; CDR2 reads SYGVKD. Trimming removed 6 bases from V and 1 base from J; junction bases left unmatched: 13. CDR3 in DNA: TGTGCCATCAGCCCTAGCGGATCCCTTGAGGGCACAGATACGCAGTATTTT. The encoded protein is CAISPSGSLEGTDTQYF.

This clonotype was found many times. This chain links TRBV10-3 with TRBJ2-7, with D perhaps TRBD1 or TRBD2 (5 bases each). V lost 0 bases and J 4 bases, leaving 22 bases between the germline ends. The CDR3 has 18 residues. Germline-derived CDR1 and CDR2 are ENHRY and SYGVKD. The CDR3 DNA sequence: TGTGCCATCAGTGAGTCGGCCGCGGAGACCGGGGCGAGATACGAGCAGTACTTC. Amino acid sequence: CAISESAAETGARYEQYF.

This clonotype showed up many times. This sequence joins TRBV7-9 and TRBJ2-2; tentative D call: TRBD2 (6 bases). The V end lost 0 bases, the J end lost 14 bases, and 13 bases lay between the germline ends. Germline V CDR1 and CDR2: SEHNR, FQNEAQ (reference sequence). The CDR3 consists of 13 residues. The CDR3 DNA sequence: TGTGCCAGCAGCTTAGCGCTGGTGGGGGGACTGTTTTTT. It is translated as CASSLALVGGLFF.

This clonotype was found many times. CDR3 in DNA: TGTGCCAGCAGTTTAGCCCGGGTCCTTACACCCTCGTTCTCTAACTATGGCTACACCTTC. Encoded protein: CASSLARVLTPSFSNYGYTF. The V gene is TRBV12-3 or TRBV12-4, the J gene TRBJ1-2; D gene uncertain. The germline V and J ends were trimmed by 0 bases and 0 bases, with 23 bases remaining between them. The CDR3 length is 20 residues.

The J gene is TRBJ1-3, the V gene TRBV5-6, with a possible D match to TRBD1 (5 bases). Germline V gene sequence: CDR1 SGHDT, CDR2 YYEEEE. This CDR3 is 13 amino acids long. The V gene lost 4 bases and the J gene lost 6 bases, with 11 bases spanning the gap. As DNA, the CDR3 is TGTGCCAGCAGCCGGGGCTTTGAAAACACCATATATTTT. It specifies CASSRGFENTIYF.

This clonotype showed up many times. The V gene is TRBV2, the J gene TRBJ1-3, with 8 positions matching TRBD1. CDR3 size: 14 residues. J gave up 4 bases and V 6 bases, and 5 bases lay outside the gene matches. The V gene's germline CDR1 is SNHLY and CDR2 FYNNEI. The CDR3 nucleotides read TGTGCCAGCAGGAAAGGACAGGGAGGAAACACCATATATTTT. It yields the protein CASRKGQGGNTIYF. The whole variable domain, remainder taken from reference TRBV2 and TRBJ1-3, is EPEVTQTPSHQVTQMGQEVILRCVPISNHLYFYWYRQILGQKVEFLVSFYNNEISEKSEIFDDQFSVERPDGSNFTLKIRSTKLEDSAMYFCASRKGQGGNTIYFGEGSWLTVV.

This clonotype came up many times. J is TRBJ1-1 and V is TRBV18; D unresolved. The CDR3 loop spans 14 amino acids. Trimming shortened V by 4 bases and J by 3 bases, and 12 bases separated the two germline ends. CDR1 KGHSH and CDR2 LQKENI come from the germline V gene. DNA of the CDR3: TGTGCCAGCTCACGAAGTGTGGGTTACACTGAAGCTTTCTTT. Amino acid sequence: CASSRSVGYTEAFF.

Remarks on this clonotype: This may arise from a read error, as a much more abundant clone is one base away. The chain links TRBV7-9 to TRBJ1-1; D not certain. The germline V gene encodes CDR1 SEHNR and CDR2 FQNEAQ (reference sequence). V lost 1 base to trimming and J lost 4 bases, with 16 bases between them. There are 16 residues in the CDR3. As DNA, the CDR3 is TGTGCCAGCAGCTTAGGCCGGAGCAATATGAGCACTGAAGCTTTCTTT. Translating it yields CASSLGRSNMSTEAFF.

The chain is built from TRBV5-8 and TRBJ2-1; 9 positions agree with TRBD2. The trim removed 6 bases at V and 5 bases at J, leaving 6 bases unmatched. Germline V gene lookup returns CDR1 SGHTS and CDR2 YDEGEE. The CDR3 sequence is 14 residues long. The CDR3 DNA sequence: TGTGCCAGCACTAGGACTAGCGTAAACAATGAGCAGTTCTTC. As protein: CASTRTSVNNEQFF.

About this clonotype: Germline and junction disagree at one end, which may indicate a read error. This chain connects TRBV5-6 to TRBJ2-2; D might be TRBD2 (5 bases). This CDR3 has 14 residues. Germline-derived CDR1 and CDR2 are SGHDT and YYEEEE. The CDR3 coding sequence is TGTGCCAGCAGCTTGGCCCGGGTCCTCGGGGAACTGTTTTTT. Residues: CASSLARVLGELFF. Full variable domain (missing parts from reference TRBV5-6 and TRBJ2-2): DAGVTQSPTHLIKTRGQQVTLRCSPKSGHDTVSWYQQALGQGPQFIFQYYEEEERQRGNFPDRFSGHQFPNYSSELNVNALLLGDSALYLCASSLARVLGELFFGEGSRLTVL.

There are many counts of this clonotype. The chain is built from TRBV27 and TRBJ2-3, with D hard to call. CDR3 size: 14 residues. Germline loops: CDR1 MNHEY, CDR2 SMNVEV (reference sequence). Trimming stripped 5 bases from V and 4 bases from J, with 13 bases between. The CDR3 is CASSPGSDPDTQYF. The CDR3 DNA sequence: TGTGCCAGCAGTCCAGGATCAGATCCAGATACGCAGTATTTT.

This clonotype was counted at least ten times. This chain links TRBV19 with TRBJ1-5; 8 bases agree with TRBD1. The ends lost 3 bases at V and 0 bases at J; junction bases unmatched: 7. The CDR3 covers 17 residues. CDR1 and CDR2 (germline): LNHDA, SQIVND (reference sequence). The CDR3 bases are TGTGCCAGTAGTATCAGGACAGGGCTTTATAGCAATCAGCCCCAGCATTTT. This encodes CASSIRTGLYSNQPQHF.

This clonotype has more than one count but fewer than ten. The chain is built from TRBV7-9 and TRBJ1-1; tentatively, D is TRBD1 (6 bases). From germline, CDR1 is SEHNR and CDR2 FQNEAQ (reference sequence). V was clipped by 0 bases and J by 6 bases, with 8 bases between them. The CDR3 is 13 residues long. CDR3 loop: CASSLAGGPEAFF. The CDR3 nucleotides are TGTGCCAGCAGCTTAGCCGGGGGCCCTGAAGCTTTCTTT. The variable domain in full, completed from reference TRBV7-9 and TRBJ1-1, reads DTGVSQNPRHKITKRGQNVTFRCDPISEHNRLYWYRQTLGQGPEFLTYFQNEAQLEKSRLLSDRFSAERPKGSFSTLEIQRTEQGDSAMYLCASSLAGGPEAFFGQGTRLTVV.

This clonotype showed up just a few times. The chain is built from TRBV4-2 and TRBJ2-5; TRBD1 matches at 10 bases. The germline gives CDR1 LGHNA, CDR2 YNFKEQ. This CDR3 contains 18 residues. With 1 base clipped from V and 4 bases from J, the junction kept 12 bases outside the gene matches. The CDR3 protein is CASSQVGFGQGETETQYF. The CDR3 nucleotides read TGTGCCAGCAGCCAAGTAGGTTTCGGACAGGGGGAAACAGAGACCCAGTACTTC.

This clonotype has ten or more counts. V usage is TRBV7-8 and J usage is TRBJ1-2; TRBD1 might be the D (5 bases). There are 13 residues in the CDR3. V lost 4 bases and J 2 bases, leaving 8 bases between the germline ends. CDR1 SGHVS and CDR2 FQNEAQ come from the germline V gene. The CDR3 nucleotides read TGTGCCAGCAGCTGGGGCCAGAACTATGGCTACACCTTC. This gives the protein CASSWGQNYGYTF.

This clonotype was counted at least ten times. V and J are TRBV2 and TRBJ1-5; no definite D call. The CDR3 runs 12 residues. In germline, CDR1 is SNHLY, CDR2 FYNNEI. V lost 4 bases, J lost 6 bases, and 7 bases lay in between. The CDR3 spells CASSGSLQPQHF. As DNA, the CDR3 is TGTGCCAGCAGTGGCTCTCTTCAGCCCCAGCATTTT.

This clonotype was seen ten or more times. The CDR3 region has the DNA TGTGCCACAAAGGGACAGACAAACTATGGCTACACCTTC. Its protein is CATKGQTNYGYTF. The rearrangement joins TRBV12-3 or TRBV12-4 to TRBJ1-2; 7 bases map to TRBD1. V was clipped by 10 bases and J by 2 bases; unmatched bases: 7. CDR3 length equals 13 residues.

This clonotype appeared many times. The chain joins TRBV7-8 to TRBJ1-1; 7 bases fit TRBD1. The CDR3 contains 16 residues. From germline, CDR1 is SGHVS and CDR2 FQNEAQ. Unmatched junction bases numbered 10, after V lost 5 bases and J lost 1 base. CDR3 protein: CASSPKTGLGNTEAFF. The CDR3 DNA is TGTGCCAGCAGCCCTAAGACAGGGCTAGGGAACACTGAAGCTTTCTTT. Combining the CDR3 with reference TRBV7-8 and TRBJ1-1 gives the whole variable domain GAGVSQSPRYKVAKRGQDVALRCDPISGHVSLFWYQQALGQGPEFLTYFQNEAQLDKSGLPSDRFFAERPEGSVSTLKIQRTQQEDSAVYLCASSPKTGLGNTEAFFGQGTRLTVV.

This clonotype showed up many times. The rearrangement uses TRBV12-3 or TRBV12-4 and TRBJ2-6; 11 bases line up with TRBD2. The CDR3 spans 18 residues. The V gene end was trimmed by 6 bases and the J gene end by 0 bases; junction bases not matched to a gene: 7. Here the CDR3 DNA reads TGTGCCAGCAGGGGGGGACTAGCGGTAAACTCTGGGGCCAACGTCCTGACTTTC. The encoded protein is CASRGGLAVNSGANVLTF.

This clonotype has a count of ten or more. The chain is built from TRBV3-1 and TRBJ1-1; D might be TRBD1 (6 bases). The V end was cut by 2 bases, the J end by 8 bases, with 12 bases between. This CDR3 is built from 13 residues. The germline V gene encodes CDR1 LGHDT and CDR2 YNNKEL (reference sequence). The CDR3 DNA follows: TGTGCCAGCAGCCAAAAGGGGGTATCAGAAGCTTTCTTT. It is translated as CASSQKGVSEAFF. Filled out from reference TRBV3-1 and TRBJ1-1, the complete variable domain reads DTAVSQTPKYLVTQMGNDKSIKCEQNLGHDTMYWYKQDSKKFLKIMFSYNNKELIINETVPNRFSPKSPDKAHLNLHINSLELGDSAVYFCASSQKGVSEAFFGQGTRLTVV.

On this clonotype: Since a much larger clone is just one base distant, this may be a read error. The chain has TRBV27 and TRBJ1-6, with D perhaps matching TRBD1 (6 bases). The CDR3 runs to 15 residues. Between the trimmed V and J ends, which lost 4 bases and 6 bases, there was a span of 13 bases. CDR1 MNHEY and CDR2 SMNVEV come from the germline V gene (reference sequence). CDR3: CASSSNRDGNSPLHF. CDR3 bases: TGTGCCAGCAGTTCAAACAGGGATGGTAATTCACCCCTCCACTTT.

This clonotype was seen more than once but under ten times. V usage is TRBV19 and J usage is TRBJ2-2; TRBD2 matches at 13 bases. The J segment lost 5 bases and the V segment lost 6 bases, leaving 9 bases of the junction unmatched. Germline-derived CDR1 and CDR2 are LNHDA and SQIVND (reference sequence). The CDR3 is 17 amino acids. The CDR3 sequence is CASRGKPGLAGTGELFF. The CDR3 region has the DNA TGTGCCAGTAGGGGCAAACCGGGACTAGCGGGAACCGGGGAGCTGTTTTTT. Full variable domain (outside the CDR3, taken from reference TRBV19 and TRBJ2-2): DGGITQSPKYLFRKEGQNVTLSCEQNLNHDAMYWYRQDPGQGLRLIYYSQIVNDFQKGDIAEGYSVSREKKESFPLTVTSAQKNPTAFYLCASRGKPGLAGTGELFFGEGSRLTVL.

With regard to this clonotype: An end of the junction differs from the germline gene, which may be a read error. The chain recombines TRBV11-2 with TRBJ1-1; no clear D. Looked up from germline, CDR1 is SGHAT and CDR2 is FQNNGV. This CDR3 comprises 12 residues. The CDR3 DNA reads as TGTGCCAGCAGCCCTCAGAACACTGAAGCTTCCTTT. Protein sequence: CASSPQNTEASF. The whole variable domain, remainder taken from reference TRBV11-2 and TRBJ1-1, is EAGVAQSPRYKIIEKRQSVAFWCNPISGHATLYWYQQILGQGPKLLIQFQNNGVVDDSQLPKDRFSAERLKGVDSTLKIQPAKLEDSAVYLCASSPQNTEASFGQGTRLTVV.